This TCR beta chain was observed in a study of cytomegalovirus exposure and HLA in healthy donors. Study findings and constraints: Three chains linked to CMV were shown in vitro to be specific for CMV antigens.

The CDR3 contains 14 residues. The germline CDR1 and CDR2 sequences are LGHNT and FRNRAP. PCR amplification relied on 60 Vbeta primers (plus 13 Jbeta primers). Data came from immunoSEQ multiplex PCR; TCRdb stores just in-frame clones and leaves some out. Of 150,000 or so clones in the sample, about 74% are singletons; the top ten hold 4.3%. Worth noting for this clone: Its matching antigen is unknown.

The sample comprised PBMCs. The TCR was taken from a man younger than 35 in good health and CMV-seropositive. This rearrangement joins TRBV12-5 to TRBJ2-2; 7 bases map to TRBD1. The chain's CDR3 is CASRTGDNTGELFF. CDR3 DNA sequence: TGTGCCTCTAGGACAGGTGATAACACCGGGGAGCTGTTTTTT.